A single sample is the source of the 5 T cell receptor beta chains below, sequenced in a study of blood T cell repertoires in COVID-19. TCRdb's table, derived via immunoSEQ multiplex PCR, lists solely in-frame clones and lacks some. This table holds 55,000 to 65,000 clones, more than 85% found once. The sample taken for sequencing was peripheral blood. These receptors all stem from a man aged 55 to 70 with acute or convalescent COVID-19.

A word on this clone: At one end the junction does not follow the germline gene, possibly because of a read error. The chain has TRBV7-7 and TRBJ2-7; TRBD2 is a possible D gene (7 bases). Germline loops: CDR1 SSHAT, CDR2 FNYEAQ (reference sequence). The CDR3 length is 15 residues. CDR3 amino acids: CASSLRGGRDDEQYF. CDR3 bases: TGTGCTAGCAGCTTAAGGGGGGGCAGGGATGACGAGCAGTACTTC.

This clone has more than one count but fewer than ten. V usage is TRBV30 and J usage is TRBJ2-7; TRBD2 agrees at 12 bases. Germline lookup yields CDR1 GTSNPN and CDR2 SVGIG (reference sequence). The ends lost 5 bases at V and 4 bases at J; junction bases unmatched: 3. The CDR3 contains 13 residues. The CDR3: CAWRTSGIYEQYF. The DNA of the CDR3 is TGTGCCTGGCGGACTAGCGGGATTTACGAGCAGTACTTC.

In its sample, this clone was seen once. This chain links TRBV10-1 with TRBJ1-2; 8 bases are a match to TRBD1. V was pared by 0 bases and J by 5 bases, with 5 bases of the junction left unmatched. The CDR3 has 15 residues. Germline V CDR1 and CDR2: WNHNN, SYGVQD (reference sequence). The CDR3 DNA reads TGCGCCAGCAGTGAGTCGGACAGGGTAGGGTATGGCTACACCTTC. This gives the protein CASSESDRVGYGYTF.

J is TRBJ2-2 and V is TRBV28, with 10 bases matching TRBD1. Trimming at V came to 8 bases and at J to 1 base, leaving 7 bases not matched to a gene. This CDR3 spans 16 amino acids. CDR1 is MDHEN and CDR2 is SYDVKM in the germline V gene. The CDR3 sequence: CASSGTGAMNTGELFF. In DNA form, the CDR3 reads TGTGCCAGCTCCGGGACAGGGGCGATGAACACCGGGGAGCTGTTTTTT.

The V and J genes are TRBV24-1 and TRBJ1-5; TRBD1 aligns across 9 bases. Germline lookup yields CDR1 KGHDR and CDR2 SFDVKD. The V gene end was trimmed by 2 bases and the J gene end by 7 bases; junction bases not matched to a gene: 2. The CDR3 is made up of 14 amino acids. CDR3 in DNA: TGTGCCACCAGTGATTGGACAGGGGAACAGCCCCAGCATTTT. It specifies CATSDWTGEQPQHF.